This TCR beta chain was found in a study of T-cell reconstitution after alpha-beta-depleted transplantation in children. Study conclusions and caveats: Surviving recipient T cells and thymic progenitors underlay high day-60 TCRbeta diversity in some patients. After one year, T-cell counts and TCRbeta diversity mostly came from new T cells.

Ten or more counts support this clonotype. The target antigen is unknown. Construction of the TCRbeta library involved unique molecular identifiers. Using its own MiXCR run on the PCR reads, TCRdb lists one record per CDR3 protein. The table lists over 150,000 distinct CDR3 sequences, roughly 6.5% of them singletons. CDR3 length: 15 amino acids. V shed 5 bases and J shed 8 bases, with 22 bases lying between them. Specimen: PBMCs, collected before TCRalphabeta/CD19-depleted stem cell transplant. The sequence was obtained from a girl in the first two years of life with combined immunodeficiency, due to receive a stem cell transplant. The chain has TRBV12-3 or TRBV12-4 and TRBJ2-7, with D tentatively TRBD1 (6 bases). CDR3 region: CASSLTGKERRKQYF. CDR3 bases: TGTGCCAGCAGTCTAACAGGGAAAGAGCGGCGGAAGCAGTACTTC.